A selection of T cell receptor beta chains follows, all from one sample in a study of regulatory T cells in long-lasting Graves disease. TCRdb processed the multiplex PCR reads anew with MiXCR; each CDR3 protein has one entry. The table includes about 340,000 distinct CDR3 sequences, around a fifth detected once. Material: peripheral blood mononuclear cells (PBMCs), obtained when the disease was refractory, from a patient treated with antithyroid drugs. The receptors here all came from a female donor with Graves disease. Each CDR3 is given with its conserved first and last residue. The D gene is left open where the match is weak. Clone size is given for some rows only: seen once, a few or many times, or a class if the clone is expanded.

>many|TRBV28|TRBD1|TRBJ1-6
TGTGCCAGCAGTTTACGGCGGCCCTACAGGGGCTCCTATAATTCACCCCTCCACTTT
CASSLRRPYRGSYNSPLHF
>.|TRBV19|TRBD1|TRBJ1-5
TGTGCCAGTACCCTGCAGGGGGGGAATCAGCTCCAGCATTTT
CASTLQGGNQLQHF
>.|TRBV24-1|.|TRBJ1-5
TGTGCCACCAGTGATGAAATGGGGAATCAGCCCCAGCATTTT
CATSDEMGNQPQHF
>many|TRBV18|.|TRBJ1-1
TGTGCCAGCAGCCCCGGGACGGGAAACACTGAAGCTTTCTTT
CASSPGTGNTEAFF
>.|TRBV7-2|.|TRBJ1-2
TGTGCCAGCAGCTCACGGACCGAAGTCGGGTATGGCTACACCTTC
CASSSRTEVGYGYTF
>many|TRBV11-2|.|TRBJ1-4
TGTGCCAGCAGCCCCCGAGGGGTAGACGAAAAACTGTTTTTT
CASSPRGVDEKLFF
>few|TRBV4-1|TRBD2|TRBJ2-7
TGCGCCAGCAGCCAAGACCCCACTAGCGTATACGAGCAGTACTTC
CASSQDPTSVYEQYF
>many|TRBV12-3/TRBV12-4|.|TRBJ2-5
TGTGCCAGCAGCCACGGCCAGGCGGAGACCCAGTACTTC
CASSHGQAETQYF
>many|TRBV24-1|TRBD1|TRBJ1-2
TGTGCCACCAGTGATTCCTCCGGGACAGGGGCGACCGGCTACACCTTC
CATSDSSGTGATGYTF
>.|TRBV30|TRBD1|TRBJ1-5
TGTGCCTGTCCCGCTCCTCCCTGGGCAGGGGGAGGTCAGCCCCAGCATTTT
CACPAPPWAGGGQPQHF
>many|TRBV7-2|TRBD1|TRBJ2-7
TGTGCCAGCAGCTCGACAGGGGGCGGTTACGAGCAGTACTTC
CASSSTGGGYEQYF
>many|TRBV28|.|TRBJ1-4
TGTGCCAGCAGGAACAGCGGGGAAAAACTGTTTTTT
CASRNSGEKLFF
>.|TRBV5-5|TRBD1|TRBJ2-5
TGTGCCAGCAGCTTGGGTACCGGGACAGGGTTCGGGGAGACCCAGTACTTC
CASSLGTGTGFGETQYF
>many|TRBV2|TRBD1|TRBJ2-7
TGTGCCAGCAGCCGGACAGGGCTAAACTACGAGCAGTACTTC
CASSRTGLNYEQYF
>few|TRBV6-5|.|TRBJ2-1
TGTGCCAGCAGTTACTCTTTCGGGGGACAATACAATGAGCAGTTCTTC
CASSYSFGGQYNEQFF
>few|TRBV6-2/TRBV6-3|TRBD1|TRBJ1-1
TGTGCCAGCAGGGGCATCCACAAGACAGGGACCACTGAAGCTTTCTTT
CASRGIHKTGTTEAFF
>many|TRBV20-1|.|TRBJ2-5
TGCAGTGCTTTAGCGGCGACTAAAGAGACCCAGTACTTC
CSALAATKETQYF
>.|TRBV18|.|TRBJ1-1
TGTGCCAGCTCACCGGGGGTTCGAACTGAAGCTTTCTTT
CASSPGVRTEAFF
>.|TRBV6-1|.|TRBJ2-5
TGTGCCAGCAGCCCTTACAGTGGCCGGACCCAGTACTTC
CASSPYSGRTQYF
>few|TRBV4-1|TRBD2|TRBJ2-7
TGCGCCAGCAGCCACTTATTGGGACTAGCGGCCTACGAGCAGTACTTC
CASSHLLGLAAYEQYF
>few|TRBV20-1|TRBD1|TRBJ1-1
TGCAGTGCTAGAGCTCCGGGACAGTTTTGGAACACTGAAGCTTTCTTT
CSARAPGQFWNTEAFF
>many|TRBV2|.|TRBJ1-6
TGTGCCAGCAGTGAAGTGGGGCAGGGAAGGGCACCCCTCCACTTT
CASSEVGQGRAPLHF
>many|TRBV5-1|.|TRBJ1-4
TGCGCCAGCAGCTTGGGCTCATTCGATGAAAAACTGTTTTTT
CASSLGSFDEKLFF
>many|TRBV6-1|.|TRBJ1-1
TGTGCCAGCAGGGGGTTTTTTGAAGCTTTCTTT
CASRGFFEAFF
>many|TRBV28|TRBD2|TRBJ2-7
TGTGCCAGCAGTCAACCTAGCGGAACCTACGAGCAGTACTTC
CASSQPSGTYEQYF
>few|TRBV5-1|TRBD2|TRBJ2-2
TGCGCCAGCAGCTTGGCAGCGGGGGCGAACACCGGGGAGCTGTTTTTT
CASSLAAGANTGELFF
>.|TRBV7-9|TRBD1|TRBJ2-7
TGTGCCAGCAGCCCCAACAGGGGTACGAGTATGGTCTACGAGCAGTACTTC
CASSPNRGTSMVYEQYF
>many|TRBV28|.|TRBJ1-1
TGTGCCAGCAGTTTACCTCTTTGGGGGAGCACTGAAGCTTTCTTT
CASSLPLWGSTEAFF
>many|TRBV6-1|.|TRBJ1-5
TGTGCCAGCAGTGTAAATTATAATCAGCCCCAGCATTTT
CASSVNYNQPQHF
>few|TRBV27|.|TRBJ2-2
TGTGCCAGCCGGACCCGATATCCGGGACATACGACCGGGGAGCTGTTTTTT
CASRTRYPGHTTGELFF
>many|TRBV12-3/TRBV12-4|.|TRBJ2-5
TGTGCCAGCAGTTTGGGGGGGGGGACAGTCCAAGAGACCCAGTACTTC
CASSLGGGTVQETQYF
>many|TRBV7-9|.|TRBJ1-1
TGTGCCAGCAGCTTTGGGTTTATGAACACTGAAGCTTTCTTT
CASSFGFMNTEAFF
>.|TRBV7-9|TRBD2|TRBJ2-2
TGTGCCAGCAGAAAAGTAGCGGGAGATCCCGGGGAGCTGTTTTTT
CASRKVAGDPGELFF
>.|TRBV7-9|.|TRBJ2-6
TGTGCCAGCAGCTTTGCAGGTCGGGGCTCTGGGGCCAACGTCCTGACTTTC
CASSFAGRGSGANVLTF
>.|TRBV6-4|TRBD2|TRBJ2-1
TGTGCCAGCAGTGAGGTAGCGGGATACAATGAGCAGTTCTTC
CASSEVAGYNEQFF
>.|TRBV28|TRBD1|TRBJ2-3
TGTGCCAGCACTCCCCCACCGGGACAGGGGACAGATACGCAGTATTTT
CASTPPPGQGTDTQYF
>many|TRBV6-4|TRBD1|TRBJ2-5
TGTGCCACCTTGGGACAGCCCCAAGAGACCCAGTACTTC
CATLGQPQETQYF
>.|TRBV6-5|TRBD2|TRBJ2-7
TGTGCCAGCAGTTACGAGGTCTTGGGGACTAGCGATTTCTACGAGCAGTACTTC
CASSYEVLGTSDFYEQYF
>few|TRBV20-1|.|TRBJ1-1
TGCAGTGCCACTCGGGACACGTCGAACACTGAAGCTTTCTTT
CSATRDTSNTEAFF
>.|TRBV9|.|TRBJ2-2
TGTGCCAGCAGCGTTGGGCGAACCGGGGAGCTGTTTTTT
CASSVGRTGELFF
>.|TRBV7-2|.|TRBJ2-5
TGTGCCAGCAGCTTAGATGATTATTACCAAGAGACCCAGTACTTC
CASSLDDYYQETQYF
>.|TRBV5-1|.|TRBJ2-7
TGCGCCAGCAGCTTGGTGGGCCGAGGTTCCGAGCAGTACTTC
CASSLVGRGSEQYF
>.|TRBV7-2|TRBD1|TRBJ2-3
TGTGCCAGCAGCTTACGAGACAGGGGGCGTCTAGATACGCAGTATTTT
CASSLRDRGRLDTQYF
>.|TRBV4-2|TRBD1|TRBJ2-5
TGTGCCAGCAGCCAAGTCGGGACAGGAGAGACCCAGTACTTC
CASSQVGTGETQYF
>few|TRBV14|.|TRBJ2-3
TGTGCCAGCAGCCAAGATGGGGGACTGCTCACAGATACGCAGTATTTT
CASSQDGGLLTDTQYF
>many|TRBV6-1|.|TRBJ1-2
TGTGCCAGCATCCTTCCCCAGGGACGGAGATCGGCCGCTGCCTTAAGCTACACCTTC
CASILPQGRRSAAALSYTF
>few|TRBV5-6|TRBD2|TRBJ2-1
TGTGCCAGCAGCGTCAAAGCGGGGGGATCCTACAATGAGCAGTTCTTC
CASSVKAGGSYNEQFF
>.|TRBV19|.|TRBJ2-7
TGTGCCAGTAGTATTAAAGCGTCTAACTACGAGCAGTACTTC
CASSIKASNYEQYF
>many|TRBV29-1|.|TRBJ1-1
TGCAGCGTTGCGAGGGTCGGGAACACTGAAGCTTTCTTT
CSVARVGNTEAFF
>.|TRBV20-1|TRBD2|TRBJ2-5
TGCAGTGCTAGAGTCAATCGGGGACCCGGACTAGCGGGAGGGGGCCAGTACTTC
CSARVNRGPGLAGGGQYF
>many|TRBV27|.|TRBJ2-2
TGTGCCAGCAGTTTATTCGGGGCGAACACCGGGGAGCTGTTTTTT
CASSLFGANTGELFF
>.|TRBV5-1|.|TRBJ2-5
TGCGCCAGCAGCTTCAGGACTGGAGAGACCCAGTACTTC
CASSFRTGETQYF